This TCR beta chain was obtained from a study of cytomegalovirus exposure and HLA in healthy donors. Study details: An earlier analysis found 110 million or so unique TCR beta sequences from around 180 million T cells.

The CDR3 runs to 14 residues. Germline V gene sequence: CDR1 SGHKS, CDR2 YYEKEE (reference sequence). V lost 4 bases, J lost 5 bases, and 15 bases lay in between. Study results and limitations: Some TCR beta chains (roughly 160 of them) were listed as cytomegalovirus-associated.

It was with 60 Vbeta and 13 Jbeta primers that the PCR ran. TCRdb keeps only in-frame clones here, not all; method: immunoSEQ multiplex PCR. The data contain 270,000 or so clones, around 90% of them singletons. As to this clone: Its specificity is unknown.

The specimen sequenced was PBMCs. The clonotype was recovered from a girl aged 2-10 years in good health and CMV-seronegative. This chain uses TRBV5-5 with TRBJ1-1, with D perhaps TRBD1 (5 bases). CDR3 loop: CASSLDIMWTEAFF. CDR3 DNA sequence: TGTGCCAGCAGCCTGGACATTATGTGGACTGAAGCTTTCTTT.